The source of this TCR beta chain is a study of T cell repertoires and HLA-DP antigens. Study-level information: Transduced HeLa cells presented HLA-DP to CD4+ T cells. Donors were two male and one female, aged 18-to-29 to 60-to-69.

Deletions cut 0 bases from V and 1 base from J, with 7 bases between. This CDR3 has 14 residues. The germline CDR1 and CDR2 sequences are SGHTA and FQGNSA. Measured with immunoSEQ multiplex PCR; TCRdb has only the in-frame clones, and not every one. The sample records roughly 2,000 clones, around 70% being singletons. After roughly 15 days' expansion, CD4+ cells were restimulated 24 h with HeLa expressing allogeneic DPB1. Stimulation used HeLa cells expressing transduced HLA-DPA1/DPB1, HLA-DM, invariant chain and CD80. Sample: CD137- CD4+ T cells from cultured PBMCs. The rearrangement joins TRBV7-2 to TRBJ2-7; D remains unclear. The source of this sequence is a man aged 50 or older in good health and CMV-seronegative. The CDR3 here is CASSLARRSYEQYF. CDR3 bases: TGTGCCAGCAGCTTAGCTCGGCGTTCCTACGAGCAGTACTTC.